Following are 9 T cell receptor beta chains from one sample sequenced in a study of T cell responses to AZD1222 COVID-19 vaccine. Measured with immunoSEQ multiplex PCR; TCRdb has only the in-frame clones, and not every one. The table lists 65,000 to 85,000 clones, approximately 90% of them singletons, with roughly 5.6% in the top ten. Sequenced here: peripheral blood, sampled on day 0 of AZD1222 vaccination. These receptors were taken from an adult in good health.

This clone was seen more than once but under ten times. The CDR3 DNA is TGCAGTGCTAAGGGGTACACTGAAGCTTTCTTT. This sequence encodes CSAKGYTEAFF. The rearrangement links TRBV20-1 to TRBJ1-1, with D tentatively TRBD1 (5 bases). Germline CDR1 DFQATT, CDR2 SNEGSKA (reference sequence). CDR3 size: 11 residues. V lost 4 bases, J lost 3 bases, and 6 bases lay in between.

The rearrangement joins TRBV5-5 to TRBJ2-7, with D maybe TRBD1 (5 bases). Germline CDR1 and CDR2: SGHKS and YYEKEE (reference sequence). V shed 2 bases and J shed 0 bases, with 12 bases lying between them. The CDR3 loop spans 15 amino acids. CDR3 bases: TGTGCCAGCAGCTTTGCAGGGTGGGGCTCCTACGAGCAGTACTTC. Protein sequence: CASSFAGWGSYEQYF.

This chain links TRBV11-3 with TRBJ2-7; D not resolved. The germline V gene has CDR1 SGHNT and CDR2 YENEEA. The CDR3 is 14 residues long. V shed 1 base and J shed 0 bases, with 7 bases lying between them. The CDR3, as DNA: TGTGCCAGCAGCTTAGTGGCTAGCTCCTACGAGCAGTACTTC. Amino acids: CASSLVASSYEQYF.

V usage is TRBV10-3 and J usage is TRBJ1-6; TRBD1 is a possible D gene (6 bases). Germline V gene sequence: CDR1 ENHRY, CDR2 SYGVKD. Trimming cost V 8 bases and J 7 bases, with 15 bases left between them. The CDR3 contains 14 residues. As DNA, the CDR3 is TGTGCCATCGGGCAACAGGGATCCAATTCACCCCTCCACTTT. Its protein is CAIGQQGSNSPLHF.

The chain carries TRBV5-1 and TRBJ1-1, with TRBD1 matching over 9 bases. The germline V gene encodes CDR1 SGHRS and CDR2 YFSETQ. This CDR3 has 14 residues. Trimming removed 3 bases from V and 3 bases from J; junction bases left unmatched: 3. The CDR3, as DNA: TGCGCCAGCAGCTCACAGGGGGCAGACACTGAAGCTTTCTTT. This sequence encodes CASSSQGADTEAFF.

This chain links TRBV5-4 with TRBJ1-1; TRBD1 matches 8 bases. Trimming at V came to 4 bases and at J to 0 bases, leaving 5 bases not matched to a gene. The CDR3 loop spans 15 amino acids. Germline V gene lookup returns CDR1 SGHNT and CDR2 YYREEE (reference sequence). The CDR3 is CASSPDRALNTEAFF. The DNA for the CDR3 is TGTGCCAGCAGCCCGGACAGGGCCTTGAACACTGAAGCTTTCTTT.

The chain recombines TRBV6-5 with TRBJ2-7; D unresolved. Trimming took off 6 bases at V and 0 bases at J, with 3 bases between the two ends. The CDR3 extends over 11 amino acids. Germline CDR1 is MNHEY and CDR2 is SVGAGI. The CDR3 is CASRGSYEQYF. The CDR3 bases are TGTGCCAGCAGGGGCTCCTACGAGCAGTACTTC.

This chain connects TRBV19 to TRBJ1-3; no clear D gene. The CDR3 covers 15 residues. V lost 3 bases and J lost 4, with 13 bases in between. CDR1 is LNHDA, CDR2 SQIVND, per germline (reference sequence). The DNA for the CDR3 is TGTGCCAGTAGTATTCTGGTCTCTTCAGGAAACACCATATATTTT. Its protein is CASSILVSSGNTIYF.

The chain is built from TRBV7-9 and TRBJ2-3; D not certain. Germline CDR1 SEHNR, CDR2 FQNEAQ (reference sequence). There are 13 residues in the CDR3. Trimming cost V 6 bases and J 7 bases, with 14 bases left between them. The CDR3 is CASSSAGGNTQYF. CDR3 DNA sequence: TGTGCCAGCAGTTCCGCCGGCGGAAATACGCAGTATTTT.